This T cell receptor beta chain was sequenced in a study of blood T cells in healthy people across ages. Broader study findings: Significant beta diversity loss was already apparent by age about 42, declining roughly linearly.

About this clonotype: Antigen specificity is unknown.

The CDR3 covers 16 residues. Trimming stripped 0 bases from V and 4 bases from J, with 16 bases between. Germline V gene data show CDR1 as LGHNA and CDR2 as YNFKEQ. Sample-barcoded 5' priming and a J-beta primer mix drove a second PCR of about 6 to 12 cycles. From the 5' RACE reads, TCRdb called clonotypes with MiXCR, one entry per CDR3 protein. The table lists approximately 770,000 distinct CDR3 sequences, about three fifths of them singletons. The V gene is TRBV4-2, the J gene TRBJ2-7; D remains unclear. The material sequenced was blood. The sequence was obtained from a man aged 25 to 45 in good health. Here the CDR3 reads CASSQESINPLYEQYF. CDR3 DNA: TGTGCCAGCAGCCAAGAAAGTATCAACCCGTTATACGAGCAGTACTTC.